The 17 T cell receptor beta chains listed next were all sequenced from one sample in a study of blood T cell repertoires in COVID-19. The data were produced by immunoSEQ multiplex PCR, yet TCRdb's version contains in-frame clones alone and is incomplete. The table records 150,000 to 200,000 clones, 70% to 85% of them present only once. The source material was peripheral blood. The source is a human donor with acute or convalescent COVID-19. The donor label of this sample is uncertain.

CDR3 in amino acids: CASSSQGIPYNEQFF. CDR3 DNA sequence: TGTGCCAGCAGCTCACAGGGGATCCCTTACAATGAGCAGTTCTTC. The chain recombines TRBV7-9 with TRBJ2-1, with 7 bases that match TRBD1. The CDR3 covers 15 residues. J gave up 4 bases and V 4 bases, and 7 bases lay outside the gene matches. CDR1 is SEHNR and CDR2 is FQNEAQ in the germline V gene (reference sequence).

This clone has a handful of counts. The chain recombines TRBV24-1 with TRBJ1-5, with D perhaps matching TRBD1 (6 bases). The CDR3 contains 16 residues. Trimming shortened V by 4 bases and J by 4 bases, and 16 bases separated the two germline ends. Germline lookup yields CDR1 KGHDR and CDR2 SFDVKD. CDR3 coding DNA: TGTGCCACCAGTGACCCGACAGGAGGAGAGAATCAGCCCCAGCATTTT. Translated: CATSDPTGGENQPQHF.

V and J are TRBV7-3 and TRBJ2-3; 10 nucleotides match TRBD1. This CDR3 region has 16 residues. V lost 5 bases and J lost 5; bases outside the gene matches: 10. Looked up from germline, CDR1 is SGHTA and CDR2 is FQGTGA. The CDR3 loop is CASSNGDRGRVDTQYF. The CDR3 region has the DNA TGTGCCAGCAGCAATGGGGACAGGGGTCGAGTAGATACGCAGTATTTT.

The V call is TRBV14, the J call TRBJ2-6, with 7 bases fitting TRBD2. The CDR3 spans 18 residues. V lost 0 bases, J lost 2 bases, and 7 bases stayed unmatched. Germline V gene data show CDR1 as SGHDN and CDR2 as FVKESK. The CDR3 sequence: CASSQDKVGGTGANVLTF. CDR3 DNA sequence: TGTGCCAGCAGCCAAGATAAGGTCGGGGGGACTGGGGCCAACGTCCTGACTTTC.

The CDR3 DNA reads as TGCAGCGTTGAGGGCAGGGTGGGTCCGGTGACTAGCGGGAGGTATCCGGGGGCCACAGATACGCAGTATTTT. Translation: CSVEGRVGPVTSGRYPGATDTQYF. The rearrangement joins TRBV29-1 to TRBJ2-3; 13 bases are shared with TRBD2. Losses at the gene ends were 3 bases for V and 2 bases for J; bases not matched to a gene: 29. The CDR3 runs to 24 residues. Germline V gives CDR1 SQVTM, CDR2 ANQGSEA.

This chain connects TRBV18 to TRBJ1-5; D call uncertain. V was shortened by 2 bases and J by 4 bases, with 12 bases between the two germline ends. CDR1 is KGHSH, CDR2 LQKENI, per germline. The CDR3 consists of 15 residues. The CDR3 DNA reads TGTGCCAGCTCACCAGGCAGGTCGTCGAATCAGCCCCAGCATTTT. Its protein is CASSPGRSSNQPQHF.

The chain recombines TRBV6-5 with TRBJ1-1, with TRBD1 matching over 7 bases. CDR1 is MNHEY and CDR2 is SVGAGI in the germline V gene. J gave up 1 base and V 5 bases, and 7 bases lay outside the gene matches. The CDR3 has 15 residues. CDR3 loop: CASSPQGSSNTEAFF. The CDR3 DNA reads TGTGCCAGCAGTCCACAGGGGAGCTCGAACACTGAAGCTTTCTTT.

This clone was counted a few times. V is TRBV6-4 and J is TRBJ2-3; 9 bases match TRBD2. Trimming took 4 bases from V and 0 from J; bases not matched to a gene: 2. Per the germline V gene, CDR1 is MRHNA and CDR2 is SNTAGT. The CDR3 has 15 amino acids. CDR3 nucleotide sequence: TGTGCCAGCAGTGCGGGACTAGCAAGCACAGATACGCAGTATTTT. This gives the protein CASSAGLASTDTQYF.

This clone was recorded once. The chain recombines TRBV5-1 with TRBJ2-2; possible D gene TRBD1, 5 bases. The CDR3 runs 15 residues. CDR1 is SGHRS and CDR2 is YFSETQ in the germline V gene. The germline V and J ends were trimmed by 2 bases and 1 base, with 9 bases remaining between them. This CDR3 is CASSLLTGNTGELFF. The CDR3 nucleotides are TGCGCCAGCAGCTTATTAACAGGGAACACCGGGGAGCTGTTTTTT.

The genes are TRBV3-1 (or the pseudogene TRBV3-2) and TRBJ2-2; 12 bases agree with TRBD1. The CDR3 length is 16 residues. V gave up 4 bases and J gave up 4 bases; unmatched junction bases: 4. Germline assignment: CDR1 LGHDT and CDR2 YNNKEL (reference sequence). The DNA of the CDR3 is TGTGCCAGCAGCCGAGGGACAGGGGGCTTCACCGGGGAGCTGTTTTTT. Residues: CASSRGTGGFTGELFF.

The rearrangement joins TRBV5-1 to TRBJ2-2; TRBD2 matches at 7 bases. Germline V lookup: CDR1 SGHRS, CDR2 YFSETQ. CDR3 length: 14 residues. The V segment lost 7 bases and the J segment 5 bases; nucleotides outside the gene matches: 8. The CDR3 DNA reads TGCGCCAGCGGGGACCAGGGAGGGACCGGGGAGCTGTTTTTT. Its translation: CASGDQGGTGELFF.

The chain uses TRBV7-8 and TRBJ2-7; 12 nucleotides agree with TRBD2. The germline gives CDR1 SGHVS, CDR2 FQNEAQ. The CDR3 has 13 amino acids. V lost 5 bases to trimming and J lost 6 bases; unmatched junction nucleotides: 2. CDR3 amino acids: CASSRTSGIEQYF. For the CDR3, the DNA is TGTGCCAGCAGCCGGACTAGCGGGATCGAGCAGTACTTC.

The chain combines TRBV7-9 with TRBJ2-5; TRBD1 aligns across 7 bases. V shed 8 bases and J 2 bases; nucleotides not matched to a gene: 11. The CDR3 length is 15 residues. Germline V CDR1 and CDR2: SEHNR, FQNEAQ (reference sequence). DNA for the CDR3: TGTGCCAGCGGGCTTAGGGACAGTATGCAAGAGACCCAGTACTTC. Residues: CASGLRDSMQETQYF.

The rearrangement uses TRBV27 and TRBJ1-5, with 9 bases matching TRBD1. V shed 5 bases and J 3 bases; nucleotides not matched to a gene: 8. Germline CDR1 and CDR2: MNHEY and SMNVEV (reference sequence). The CDR3 contains 16 residues. CDR3 nucleotide sequence: TGTGCCAGCAGTGCTAGGGGGACAGGGTACAATCAGCCCCAGCATTTT. This encodes CASSARGTGYNQPQHF.

The V and J genes are TRBV5-4 and TRBJ2-6; 8 bases agree with TRBD1. V was pared by 6 bases and J by 4 bases, with 6 bases of the junction left unmatched. Germline V gives CDR1 SGHNT, CDR2 YYREEE (reference sequence). CDR3 length: 15 amino acids. The CDR3 spells CASTTGGSGANVLTF. As DNA, the CDR3 is TGTGCCAGCACCACAGGGGGGTCAGGGGCCAACGTCCTGACTTTC.

This clone occurred many times. This rearrangement joins TRBV2 to TRBJ2-7, with 8 bases that match TRBD2. The CDR3 consists of 13 residues. Per the germline V gene, CDR1 is SNHLY and CDR2 is FYNNEI. J lost 5 bases, V lost 7 bases, and 7 bases had no gene match. The CDR3 sequence is CASNGAGVNEQYF. The CDR3 coding sequence is TGTGCCAGCAATGGAGCGGGAGTGAACGAGCAGTACTTC.

This chain links TRBV7-3 with TRBJ2-2, with D tentatively TRBD1 (6 bases). Germline values: CDR1 SGHTA, CDR2 FQGTGA. The V end lost 6 bases, the J end lost 1 base, and 15 bases lay between the germline ends. CDR3 size: 16 residues. The CDR3 region is CASSSLPGQNTGELFF. The CDR3 region has the DNA TGTGCCAGCAGTTCGCTTCCGGGACAGAACACCGGGGAGCTGTTTTTT.